Sequencing of this T cell receptor beta chain was carried out in a study of blood T cell repertoires in COVID-19. In the study overall: Researchers got acute and convalescent COVID-19 samples from the United States, Italy and Spain. Sources were T cells, B-cell-depleted T cells, or PBMCs; the material itself was cDNA or gDNA.

CDR3 size: 15 residues. The V and J ends lost 5 bases and 5 bases, in that order; junction bases with no gene match: 7. Germline V gene data show CDR1 as SGHVS and CDR2 as FQNEAQ. Profiled with immunoSEQ multiplex PCR; TCRdb holds only in-frame clones, not every one. The sample has over 200,000 clones, about 88% seen once. The chain couples TRBV7-8 to TRBJ1-4; 8 bases are a match to TRBD1. This TCR was sampled from a man in his forties with active or convalescent COVID-19. The specimen sequenced was peripheral blood. CDR3 sequence: CASSPNRGKNEKLFF. The CDR3 coding sequence is TGTGCCAGCAGCCCGAACAGGGGGAAGAATGAAAAACTGTTTTTT.